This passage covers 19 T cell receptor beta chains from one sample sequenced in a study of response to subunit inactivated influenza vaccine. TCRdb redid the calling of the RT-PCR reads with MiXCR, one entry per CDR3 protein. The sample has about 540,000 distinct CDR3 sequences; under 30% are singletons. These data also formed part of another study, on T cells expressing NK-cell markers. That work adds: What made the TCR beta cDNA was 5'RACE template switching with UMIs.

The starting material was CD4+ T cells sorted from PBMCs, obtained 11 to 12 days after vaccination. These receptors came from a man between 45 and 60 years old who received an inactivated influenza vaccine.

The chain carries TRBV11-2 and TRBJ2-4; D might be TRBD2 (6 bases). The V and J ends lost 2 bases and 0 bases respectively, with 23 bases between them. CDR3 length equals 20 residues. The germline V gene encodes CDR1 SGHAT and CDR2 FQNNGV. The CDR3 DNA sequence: TGTGCCAGCAGCTTAAAGGGTCCCGGCGGGCAGGGACTAGCCAAAAACATTCAGTACTTC. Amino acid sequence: CASSLKGPGGQGLAKNIQYF.

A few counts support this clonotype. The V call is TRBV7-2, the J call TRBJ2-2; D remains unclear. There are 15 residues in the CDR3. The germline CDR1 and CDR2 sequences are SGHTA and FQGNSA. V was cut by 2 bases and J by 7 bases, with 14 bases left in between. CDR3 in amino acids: CASSLTLPPGGELFF. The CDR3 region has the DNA TGTGCCAGCAGCTTAACACTCCCCCCCGGCGGGGAGCTGTTTTTT.

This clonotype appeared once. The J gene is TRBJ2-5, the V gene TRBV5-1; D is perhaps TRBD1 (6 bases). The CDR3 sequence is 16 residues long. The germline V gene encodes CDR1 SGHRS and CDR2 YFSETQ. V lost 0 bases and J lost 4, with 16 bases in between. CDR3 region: CASSLAASRRGETQYF. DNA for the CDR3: TGCGCCAGCAGCTTGGCAGCGAGCCGCAGGGGAGAGACCCAGTACTTC.

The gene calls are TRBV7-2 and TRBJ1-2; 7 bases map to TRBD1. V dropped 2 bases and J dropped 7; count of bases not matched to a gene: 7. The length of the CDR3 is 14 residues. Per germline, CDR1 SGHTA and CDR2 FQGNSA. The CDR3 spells CASSLRGGASGYTF. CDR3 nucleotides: TGTGCCAGCAGCTTAAGAGGGGGCGCGAGTGGCTACACCTTC.

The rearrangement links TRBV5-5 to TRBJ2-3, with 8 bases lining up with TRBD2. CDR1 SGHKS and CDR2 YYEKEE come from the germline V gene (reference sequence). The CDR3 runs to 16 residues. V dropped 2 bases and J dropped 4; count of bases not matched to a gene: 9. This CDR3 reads CASSFKTGGISDTQYF. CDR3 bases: TGTGCCAGCAGCTTTAAAACGGGAGGGATCTCAGATACGCAGTATTTT.

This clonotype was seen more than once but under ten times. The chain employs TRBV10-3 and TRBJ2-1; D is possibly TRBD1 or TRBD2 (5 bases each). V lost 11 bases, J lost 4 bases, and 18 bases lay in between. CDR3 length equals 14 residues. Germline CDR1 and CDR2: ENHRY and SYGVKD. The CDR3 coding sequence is TGTGCCTCTTGGGAGCAGGGTACATACAATGAGCAGTTCTTC. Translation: CASWEQGTYNEQFF.

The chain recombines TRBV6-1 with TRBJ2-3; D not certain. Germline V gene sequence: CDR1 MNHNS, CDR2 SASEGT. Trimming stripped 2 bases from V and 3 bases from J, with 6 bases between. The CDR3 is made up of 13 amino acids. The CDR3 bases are TGTGCCAGCAGTGAAAGAACTACAGATACGCAGTATTTT. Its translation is CASSERTTDTQYF.

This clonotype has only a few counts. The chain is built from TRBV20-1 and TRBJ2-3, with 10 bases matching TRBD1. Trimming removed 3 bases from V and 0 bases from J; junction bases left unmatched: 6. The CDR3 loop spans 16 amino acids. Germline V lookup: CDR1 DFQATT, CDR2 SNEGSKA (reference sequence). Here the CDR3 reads CSASSGQGFSTDTQYF. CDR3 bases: TGCAGTGCTAGTTCGGGACAGGGGTTTAGCACAGATACGCAGTATTTT.

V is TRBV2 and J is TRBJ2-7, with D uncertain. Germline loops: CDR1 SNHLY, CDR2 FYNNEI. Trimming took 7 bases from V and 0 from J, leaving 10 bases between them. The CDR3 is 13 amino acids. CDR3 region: CASKLALSYEQYF. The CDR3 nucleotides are TGTGCCAGCAAACTGGCCCTCTCCTACGAGCAGTACTTC.

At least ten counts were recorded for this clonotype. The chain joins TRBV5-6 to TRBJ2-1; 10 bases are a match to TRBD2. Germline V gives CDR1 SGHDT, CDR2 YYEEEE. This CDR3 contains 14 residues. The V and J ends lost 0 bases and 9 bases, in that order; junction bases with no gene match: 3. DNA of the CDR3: TGTGCCAGCAGCTTGGGGCTAGCGGGAGTTGAGCAGTTCTTC. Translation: CASSLGLAGVEQFF.

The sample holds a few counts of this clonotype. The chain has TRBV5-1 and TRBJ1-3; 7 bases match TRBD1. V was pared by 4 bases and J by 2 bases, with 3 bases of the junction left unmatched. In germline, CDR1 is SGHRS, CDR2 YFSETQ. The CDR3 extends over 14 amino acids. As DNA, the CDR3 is TGCGCCAGCAGCGAAGGGACAGCTGGAAACACCATATATTTT. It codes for CASSEGTAGNTIYF.

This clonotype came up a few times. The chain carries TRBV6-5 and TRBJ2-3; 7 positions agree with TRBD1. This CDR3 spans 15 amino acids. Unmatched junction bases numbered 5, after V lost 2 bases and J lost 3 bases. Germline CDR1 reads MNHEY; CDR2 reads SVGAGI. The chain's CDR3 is CASSYRQGRTDTQYF. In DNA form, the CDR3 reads TGTGCCAGCAGTTACCGACAGGGACGTACAGATACGCAGTATTTT.

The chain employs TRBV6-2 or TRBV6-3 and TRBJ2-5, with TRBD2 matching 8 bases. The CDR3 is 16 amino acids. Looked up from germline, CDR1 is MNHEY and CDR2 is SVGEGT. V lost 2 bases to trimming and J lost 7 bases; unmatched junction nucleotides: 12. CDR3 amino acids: CASSYVPDSAGGTQYF. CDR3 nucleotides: TGTGCCAGCAGTTACGTGCCCGACTCCGCGGGAGGGACCCAGTACTTC.

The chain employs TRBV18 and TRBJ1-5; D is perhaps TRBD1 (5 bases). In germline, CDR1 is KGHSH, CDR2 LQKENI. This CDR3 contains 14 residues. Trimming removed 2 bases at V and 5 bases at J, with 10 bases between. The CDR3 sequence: CASSPSGPDQPQHF. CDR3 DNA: TGTGCCAGCTCACCATCAGGGCCCGATCAGCCCCAGCATTTT.

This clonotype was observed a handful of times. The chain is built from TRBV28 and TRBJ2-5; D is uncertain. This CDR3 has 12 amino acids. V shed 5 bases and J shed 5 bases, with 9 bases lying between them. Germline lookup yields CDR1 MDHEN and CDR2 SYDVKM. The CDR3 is CASSPPWETQYF. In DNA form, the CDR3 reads TGTGCCAGCAGTCCCCCGTGGGAGACCCAGTACTTC.

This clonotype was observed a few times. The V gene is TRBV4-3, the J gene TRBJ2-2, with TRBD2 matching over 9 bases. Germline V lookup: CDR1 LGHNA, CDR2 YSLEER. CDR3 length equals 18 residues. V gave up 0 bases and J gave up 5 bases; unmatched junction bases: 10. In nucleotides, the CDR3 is TGCGCCAGCAGCCAAGAAGCTAGTGGTAGCGGGGGTACCGGGGAGCTGTTTTTT. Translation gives CASSQEASGSGGTGELFF.

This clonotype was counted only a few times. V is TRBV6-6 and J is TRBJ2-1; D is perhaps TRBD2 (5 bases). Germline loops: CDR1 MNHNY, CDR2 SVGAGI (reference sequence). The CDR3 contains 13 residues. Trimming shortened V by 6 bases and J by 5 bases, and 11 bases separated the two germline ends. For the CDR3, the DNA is TGTGCCAGCAGAAAAAGGCGGGACAATGAGCAGTTCTTC. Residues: CASRKRRDNEQFF.

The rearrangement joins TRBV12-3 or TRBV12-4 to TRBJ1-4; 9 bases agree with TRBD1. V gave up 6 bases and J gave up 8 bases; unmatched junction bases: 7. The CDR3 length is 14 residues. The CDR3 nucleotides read TGTGCCAGCAGGGTACAGGGGGCTGGGGAAAAACTGTTTTTT. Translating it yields CASRVQGAGEKLFF.

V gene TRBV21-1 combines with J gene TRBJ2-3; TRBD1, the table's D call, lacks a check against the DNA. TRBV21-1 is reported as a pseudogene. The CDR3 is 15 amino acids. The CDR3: CASSKRGQSTDTQYF. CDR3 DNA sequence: TGTGCCAGCAGCAAACGGGGACAGAGCACAGATACGCAGTATTTT.